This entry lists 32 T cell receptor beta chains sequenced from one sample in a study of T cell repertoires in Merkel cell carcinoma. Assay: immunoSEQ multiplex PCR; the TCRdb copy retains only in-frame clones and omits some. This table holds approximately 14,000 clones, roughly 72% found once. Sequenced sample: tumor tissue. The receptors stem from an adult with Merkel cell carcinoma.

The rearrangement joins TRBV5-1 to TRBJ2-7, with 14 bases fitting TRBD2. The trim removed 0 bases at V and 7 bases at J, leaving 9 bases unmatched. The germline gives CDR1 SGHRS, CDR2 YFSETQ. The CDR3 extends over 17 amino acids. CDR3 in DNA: TGCGCCAGCAGCTTGGATTTTGGGACTAGCGGGGGTGGAGAGCAGTACTTC. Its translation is CASSLDFGTSGGGEQYF.

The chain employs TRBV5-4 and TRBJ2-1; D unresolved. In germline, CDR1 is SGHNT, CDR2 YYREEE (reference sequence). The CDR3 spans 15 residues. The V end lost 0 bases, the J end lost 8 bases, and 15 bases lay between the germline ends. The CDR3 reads CASSLEQSRIDEQFF. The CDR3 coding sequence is TGTGCCAGCAGCTTGGAACAGAGCCGAATCGATGAGCAGTTCTTC.

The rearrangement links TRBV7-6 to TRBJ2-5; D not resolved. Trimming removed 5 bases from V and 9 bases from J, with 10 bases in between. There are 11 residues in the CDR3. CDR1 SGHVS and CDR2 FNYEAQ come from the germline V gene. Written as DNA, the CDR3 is TGTGCCAGCAGCCACGGGTCGGCCCAGTACTTC. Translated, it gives CASSHGSAQYF.

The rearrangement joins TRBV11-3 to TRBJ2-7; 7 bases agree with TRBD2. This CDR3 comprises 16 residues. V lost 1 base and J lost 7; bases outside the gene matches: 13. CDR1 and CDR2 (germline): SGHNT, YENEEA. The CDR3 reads CASSLGGGQPYGEQYF. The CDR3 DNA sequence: TGTGCCAGCAGCTTAGGGGGAGGGCAGCCCTACGGAGAGCAGTACTTC.

As DNA, the CDR3 is TGCGCCAGCAGCTCTGGGACAGGGGGTGATGGCTACACCTTC. Translation gives CASSSGTGGDGYTF. The V and J genes are TRBV5-1 and TRBJ1-2; 11 bases are shared with TRBD1. This CDR3 region has 14 residues. Germline CDR1 is SGHRS and CDR2 is YFSETQ. V lost 3 bases, J lost 6 bases, and 4 bases stayed unmatched.

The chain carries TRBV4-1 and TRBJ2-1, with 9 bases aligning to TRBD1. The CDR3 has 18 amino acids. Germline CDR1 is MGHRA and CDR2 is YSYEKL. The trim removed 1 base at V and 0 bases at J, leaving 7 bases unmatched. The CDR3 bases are TGCGCCAGCAGCCAAGCAACAGGGGGCTTTTTCTCCTACAATGAGCAGTTCTTC. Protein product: CASSQATGGFFSYNEQFF.

CDR3 amino acids: CASKLGQIYNSPLHF. DNA for the CDR3: TGTGCCAGCAAATTGGGACAGATCTATAATTCACCCCTCCACTTT. The chain links TRBV27 to TRBJ1-6; TRBD1 aligns across 7 bases. The CDR3 contains 15 residues. Germline lookup yields CDR1 MNHEY and CDR2 SMNVEV (reference sequence). With V trimmed by 7 bases and J by 3 bases, 6 bases remained unmatched.

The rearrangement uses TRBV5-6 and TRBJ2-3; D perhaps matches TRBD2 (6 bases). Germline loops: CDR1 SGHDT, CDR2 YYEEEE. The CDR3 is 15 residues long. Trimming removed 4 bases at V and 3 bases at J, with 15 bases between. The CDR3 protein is CASSQSGRITDTQYF. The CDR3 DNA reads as TGTGCCAGCAGCCAATCCGGGAGAATTACAGATACGCAGTATTTT.

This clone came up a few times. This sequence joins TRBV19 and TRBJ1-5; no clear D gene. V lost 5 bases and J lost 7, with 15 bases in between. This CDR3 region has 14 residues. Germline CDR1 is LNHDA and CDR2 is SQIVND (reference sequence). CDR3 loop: CASSLTRGQQPQHF. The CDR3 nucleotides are TGTGCCAGTAGTCTCACCCGTGGCCAGCAGCCCCAGCATTTT.

The CDR3 DNA reads TGCGCCAGCAGCTTGGCGGGCAGGGGTAATGAAAAACTGTTTTTT. Amino acids: CASSLAGRGNEKLFF. The rearrangement links TRBV5-1 to TRBJ1-4; a weak D match, TRBD1 (6 bases). This CDR3 region has 15 residues. Germline loops: CDR1 SGHRS, CDR2 YFSETQ. V was pared by 0 bases and J by 4 bases, with 10 bases between. Based on the CDR3 plus reference TRBV5-1 and TRBJ1-4, the full variable domain is KAGVTQTPRYLIKTRGQQVTLSCSPISGHRSVSWYQQTPGQGLQFLFEYFSETQRNKGNFPGRFSGRQFSNSRSEMNVSTLELGDSALYLCASSLAGRGNEKLFFGSGTQLSVL.

CDR3 nucleotide sequence: TGTGCCAGCAGCCCTCCAGGGGGAGAGACCCAGTACTTC. It encodes CASSPPGGETQYF. The rearrangement links TRBV5-5 to TRBJ2-5, with 7 nucleotides matching TRBD1. The trim removed 4 bases at V and 4 bases at J, leaving 4 bases unmatched. CDR1 is SGHKS and CDR2 is YYEKEE in the germline V gene (reference sequence). There are 13 residues in the CDR3. Full variable domain (missing parts from reference TRBV5-5 and TRBJ2-5): DAGVTQSPTHLIKTRGQQVTLRCSPISGHKSVSWYQQVLGQGPQFIFQYYEKEERGRGNFPDRFSARQFPNYSSELNVNALLLGDSALYLCASSPPGGETQYFGPGTRLLVL.

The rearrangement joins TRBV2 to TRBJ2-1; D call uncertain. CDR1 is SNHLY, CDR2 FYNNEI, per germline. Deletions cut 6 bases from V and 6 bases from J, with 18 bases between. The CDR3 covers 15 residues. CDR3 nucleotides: TGTGCCAGCAGCCAGGACGGAAGGAGTACCAATGAGCAGTTCTTC. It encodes CASSQDGRSTNEQFF.

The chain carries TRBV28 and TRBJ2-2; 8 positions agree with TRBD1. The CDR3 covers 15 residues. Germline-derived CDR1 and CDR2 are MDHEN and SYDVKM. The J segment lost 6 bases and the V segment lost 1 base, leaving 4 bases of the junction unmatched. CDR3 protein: CASSLSGQGSGELFF. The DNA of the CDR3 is TGTGCCAGCAGTTTATCTGGACAGGGTTCCGGGGAGCTGTTTTTT.

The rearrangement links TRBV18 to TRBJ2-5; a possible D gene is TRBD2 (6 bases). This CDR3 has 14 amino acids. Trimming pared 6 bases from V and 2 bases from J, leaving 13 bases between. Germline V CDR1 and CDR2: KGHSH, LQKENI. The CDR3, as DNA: TGTGCCAGCTCGCCCGGGGGAGTTCAAGAGACCCAGTACTTC. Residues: CASSPGGVQETQYF.

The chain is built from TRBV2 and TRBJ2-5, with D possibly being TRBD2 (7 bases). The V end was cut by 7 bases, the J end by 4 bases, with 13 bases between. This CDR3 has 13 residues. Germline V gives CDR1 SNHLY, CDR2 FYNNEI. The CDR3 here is CASTEGGGETQYF. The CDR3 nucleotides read TGTGCCAGCACCGAGGGGGGGGGAGAGACCCAGTACTTC.

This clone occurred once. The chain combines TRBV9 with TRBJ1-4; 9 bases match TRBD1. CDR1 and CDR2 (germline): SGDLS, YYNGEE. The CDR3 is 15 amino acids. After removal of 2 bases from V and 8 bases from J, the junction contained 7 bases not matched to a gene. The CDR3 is CASSVRQGVREKLFF. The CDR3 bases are TGTGCCAGCAGCGTTAGACAGGGGGTAAGAGAAAAACTGTTTTTT.

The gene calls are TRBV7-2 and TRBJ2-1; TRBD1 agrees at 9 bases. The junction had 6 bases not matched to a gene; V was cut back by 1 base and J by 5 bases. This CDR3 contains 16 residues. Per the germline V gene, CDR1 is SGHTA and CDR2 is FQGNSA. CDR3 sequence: CASSLVPGQGNNEQFF. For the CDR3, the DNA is TGTGCCAGCAGCTTAGTCCCGGGACAGGGTAACAATGAGCAGTTCTTC. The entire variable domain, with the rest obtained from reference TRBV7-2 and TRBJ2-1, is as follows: GAGVSQSPSNKVTEKGKDVELRCDPISGHTALYWYRQSLGQGLEFLIYFQGNSAPDKSGLPSDRFSAERTGGSVSTLTIQRTQQEDSAVYLCASSLVPGQGNNEQFFGPGTRLTVL.

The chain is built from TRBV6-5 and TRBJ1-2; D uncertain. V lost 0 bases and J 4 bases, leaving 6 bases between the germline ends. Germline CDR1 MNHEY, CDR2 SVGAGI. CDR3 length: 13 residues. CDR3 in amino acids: CASSYSRSYGYTF. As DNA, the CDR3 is TGTGCCAGCAGTTACTCCCGGAGCTATGGCTACACCTTC.

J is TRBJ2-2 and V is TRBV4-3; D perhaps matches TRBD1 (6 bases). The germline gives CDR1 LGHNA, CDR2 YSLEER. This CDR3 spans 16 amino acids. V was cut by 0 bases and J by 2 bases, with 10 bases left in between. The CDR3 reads CASSQETGPNTGELFF. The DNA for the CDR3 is TGCGCCAGCAGCCAAGAGACAGGCCCCAACACCGGGGAGCTGTTTTTT.

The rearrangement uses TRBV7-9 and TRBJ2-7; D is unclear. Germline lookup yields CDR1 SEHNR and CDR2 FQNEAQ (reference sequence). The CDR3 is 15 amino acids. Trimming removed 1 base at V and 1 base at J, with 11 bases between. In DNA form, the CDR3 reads TGTGCCAGCAGCTTAGTGGCCTCTGGGTCCTACGAGCAGTACTTC. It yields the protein CASSLVASGSYEQYF. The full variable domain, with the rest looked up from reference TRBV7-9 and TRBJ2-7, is DTGVSQNPRHKITKRGQNVTFRCDPISEHNRLYWYRQTLGQGPEFLTYFQNEAQLEKSRLLSDRFSAERPKGSFSTLEIQRTEQGDSAMYLCASSLVASGSYEQYFGPGTRLTVT.

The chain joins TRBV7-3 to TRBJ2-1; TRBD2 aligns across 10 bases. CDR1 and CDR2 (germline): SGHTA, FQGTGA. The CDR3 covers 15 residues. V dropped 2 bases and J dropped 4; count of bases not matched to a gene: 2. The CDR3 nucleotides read TGTGCCAGCAGCTTAGCTAGCGGGGGATACAATGAGCAGTTCTTC. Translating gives CASSLASGGYNEQFF.

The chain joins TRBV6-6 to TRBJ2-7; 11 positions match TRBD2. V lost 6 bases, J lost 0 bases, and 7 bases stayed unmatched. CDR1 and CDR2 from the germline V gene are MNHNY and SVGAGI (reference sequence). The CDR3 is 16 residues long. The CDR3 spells CASRAKTSGVSYEQYF. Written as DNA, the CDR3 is TGTGCCAGCAGGGCTAAGACTAGCGGGGTCTCCTACGAGCAGTACTTC.

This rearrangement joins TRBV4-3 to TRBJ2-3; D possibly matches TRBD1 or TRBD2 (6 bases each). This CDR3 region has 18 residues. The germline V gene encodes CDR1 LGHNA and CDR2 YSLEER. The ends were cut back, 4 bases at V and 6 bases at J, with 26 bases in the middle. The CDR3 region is CASSRASTGRGTVDTQYF. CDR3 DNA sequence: TGCGCCAGCAGCCGCGCATCAACAGGGCGCGGGACTGTGGATACGCAGTATTTT.

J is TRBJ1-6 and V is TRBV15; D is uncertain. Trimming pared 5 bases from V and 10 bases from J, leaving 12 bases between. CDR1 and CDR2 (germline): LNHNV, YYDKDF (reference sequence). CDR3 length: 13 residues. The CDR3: CATSLKTNSPLHF. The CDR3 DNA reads TGTGCCACCAGCTTAAAGACAAACTCACCCCTCCACTTT.

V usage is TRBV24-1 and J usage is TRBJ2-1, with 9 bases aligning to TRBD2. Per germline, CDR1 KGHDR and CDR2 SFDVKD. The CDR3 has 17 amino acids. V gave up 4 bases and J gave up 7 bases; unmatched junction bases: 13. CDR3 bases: TGTGCCACCAGTGACCCCGTTTCAGCGGGAGGTGTGAATGAGCAGTTCTTC. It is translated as CATSDPVSAGGVNEQFF.

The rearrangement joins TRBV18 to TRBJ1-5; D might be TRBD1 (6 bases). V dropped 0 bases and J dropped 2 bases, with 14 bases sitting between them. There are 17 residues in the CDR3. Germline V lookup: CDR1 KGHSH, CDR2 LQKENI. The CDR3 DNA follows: TGTGCCAGCTCACCACCTAACGGCAGGGGAGGCAATCAGCCCCAGCATTTT. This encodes CASSPPNGRGGNQPQHF.

The CDR3 coding sequence is TGTGCCACCGCCCTCAGCCTAGGGAACACTGAAGCTTTCTTT. Translation: CATALSLGNTEAFF. The chain couples TRBV6-5 to TRBJ1-1; D is ambiguous. The V end was cut by 10 bases, the J end by 1 base, with 16 bases between. Looked up from germline, CDR1 is MNHEY and CDR2 is SVGAGI. The CDR3 covers 14 residues.

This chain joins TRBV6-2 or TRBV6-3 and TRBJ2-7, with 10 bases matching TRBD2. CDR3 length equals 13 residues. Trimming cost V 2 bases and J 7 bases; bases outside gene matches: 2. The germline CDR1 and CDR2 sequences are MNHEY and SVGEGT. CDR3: CASSYPSGGEQYF. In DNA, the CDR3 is TGTGCCAGCAGTTACCCTAGCGGGGGAGAGCAGTACTTC.

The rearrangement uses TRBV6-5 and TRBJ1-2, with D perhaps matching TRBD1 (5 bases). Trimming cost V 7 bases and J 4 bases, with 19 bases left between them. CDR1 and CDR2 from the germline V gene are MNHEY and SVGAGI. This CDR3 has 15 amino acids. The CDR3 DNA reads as TGTGCCAGCAAAGCTCGGGACTTCCAGGGCTATGGCTACACCTTC. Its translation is CASKARDFQGYGYTF.

As DNA, the CDR3 is TGTGCCATCAGCCCCGGGACTGTGGCGACGGGTGAGCAGTTCTTC. Amino acid sequence: CAISPGTVATGEQFF. The V call is TRBV10-3, the J call TRBJ2-1; D might be TRBD2 (6 bases). The germline V gene encodes CDR1 ENHRY and CDR2 SYGVKD. The V end was cut by 6 bases, the J end by 9 bases, with 21 bases between. CDR3 size: 15 residues.

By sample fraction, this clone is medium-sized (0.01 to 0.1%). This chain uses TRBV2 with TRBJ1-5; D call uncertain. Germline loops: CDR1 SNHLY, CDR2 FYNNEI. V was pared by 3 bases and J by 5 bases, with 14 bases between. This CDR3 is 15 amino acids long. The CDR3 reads CASSEGFVVDQPQHF. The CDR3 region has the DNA TGTGCCAGCAGTGAGGGCTTCGTGGTAGATCAGCCCCAGCATTTT.

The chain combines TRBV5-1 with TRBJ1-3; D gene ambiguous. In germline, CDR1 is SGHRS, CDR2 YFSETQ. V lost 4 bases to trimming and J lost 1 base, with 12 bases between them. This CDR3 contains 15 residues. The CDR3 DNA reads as TGCGCCAGCAGCCCGGGTGATTTTTCTGGAAACACCATATATTTT. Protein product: CASSPGDFSGNTIYF.